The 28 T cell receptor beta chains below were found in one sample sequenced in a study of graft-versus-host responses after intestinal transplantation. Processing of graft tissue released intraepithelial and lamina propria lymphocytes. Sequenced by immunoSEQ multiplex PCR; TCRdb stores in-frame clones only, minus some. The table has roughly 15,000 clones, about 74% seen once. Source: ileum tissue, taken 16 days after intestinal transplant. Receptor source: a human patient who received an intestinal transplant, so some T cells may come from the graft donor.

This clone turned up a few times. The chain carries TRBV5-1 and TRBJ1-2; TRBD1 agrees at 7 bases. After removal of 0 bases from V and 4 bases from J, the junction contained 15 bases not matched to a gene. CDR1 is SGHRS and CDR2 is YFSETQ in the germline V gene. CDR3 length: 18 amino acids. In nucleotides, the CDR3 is TGCGCCAGCAGCTTGGCAGGGGGGTCAGGGGCGCAGTCCTATGGCTACACCTTC. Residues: CASSLAGGSGAQSYGYTF.

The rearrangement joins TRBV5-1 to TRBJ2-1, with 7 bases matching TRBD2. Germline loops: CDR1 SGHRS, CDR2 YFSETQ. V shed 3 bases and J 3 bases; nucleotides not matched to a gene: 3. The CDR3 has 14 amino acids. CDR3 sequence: CASSWGGFYNEQFF. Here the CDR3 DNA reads TGCGCCAGCAGCTGGGGGGGGTTCTACAATGAGCAGTTCTTC.

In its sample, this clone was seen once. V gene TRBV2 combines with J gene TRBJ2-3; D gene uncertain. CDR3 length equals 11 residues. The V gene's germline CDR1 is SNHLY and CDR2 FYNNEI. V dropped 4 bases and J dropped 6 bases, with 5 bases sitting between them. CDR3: CASSVYDTQYF. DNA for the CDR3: TGTGCCAGCAGTGTCTACGATACGCAGTATTTT.

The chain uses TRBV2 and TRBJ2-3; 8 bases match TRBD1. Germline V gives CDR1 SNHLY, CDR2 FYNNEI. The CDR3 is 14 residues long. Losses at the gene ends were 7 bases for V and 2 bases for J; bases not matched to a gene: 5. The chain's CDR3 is CASTPGQATDTQYF. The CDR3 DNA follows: TGTGCCAGCACCCCGGGACAGGCCACAGATACGCAGTATTTT.

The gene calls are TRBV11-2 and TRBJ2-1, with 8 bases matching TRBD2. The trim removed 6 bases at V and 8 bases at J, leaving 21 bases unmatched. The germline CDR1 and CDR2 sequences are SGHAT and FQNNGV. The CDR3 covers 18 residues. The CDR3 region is CASSRTQIAGSGWDEQFF. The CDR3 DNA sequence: TGTGCCAGCAGTCGTACACAGATAGCGGGATCGGGGTGGGATGAGCAGTTCTTC.

The CDR3 sequence is CASSGTSGSPHEQYF. DNA of the CDR3: TGTGCCAGCAGCGGCACTAGCGGGAGTCCCCACGAGCAGTACTTC. This sequence joins TRBV9 and TRBJ2-7; 11 nucleotides align to TRBD2. The CDR3 has 15 residues. V shed 3 bases and J 5 bases; nucleotides not matched to a gene: 7. The germline CDR1 and CDR2 sequences are SGDLS and YYNGEE.

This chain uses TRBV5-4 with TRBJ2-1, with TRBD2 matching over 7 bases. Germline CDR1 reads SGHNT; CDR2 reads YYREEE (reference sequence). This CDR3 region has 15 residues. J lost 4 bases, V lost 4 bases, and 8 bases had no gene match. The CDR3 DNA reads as TGTGCCAGCAGCCAAAGAGGGAGGGATTACAATGAGCAGTTCTTC. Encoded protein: CASSQRGRDYNEQFF.

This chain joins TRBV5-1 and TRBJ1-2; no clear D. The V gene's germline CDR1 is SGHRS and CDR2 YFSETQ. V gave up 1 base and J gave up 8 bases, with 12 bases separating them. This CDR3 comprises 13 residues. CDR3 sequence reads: CASSLTGTGGYTF. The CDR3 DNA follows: TGCGCCAGCAGCTTGACGGGTACCGGAGGCTACACCTTC. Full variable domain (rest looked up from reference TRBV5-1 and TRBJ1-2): KAGVTQTPRYLIKTRGQQVTLSCSPISGHRSVSWYQQTPGQGLQFLFEYFSETQRNKGNFPGRFSGRQFSNSRSEMNVSTLELGDSALYLCASSLTGTGGYTFGSGTRLTVV.

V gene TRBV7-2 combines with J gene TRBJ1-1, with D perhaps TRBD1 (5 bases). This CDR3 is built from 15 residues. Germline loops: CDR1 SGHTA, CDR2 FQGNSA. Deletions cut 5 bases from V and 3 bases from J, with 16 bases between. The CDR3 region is CASSQRGGRHTEAFF. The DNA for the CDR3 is TGTGCCAGCAGCCAACGGGGGGGAAGGCACACTGAAGCTTTCTTT.

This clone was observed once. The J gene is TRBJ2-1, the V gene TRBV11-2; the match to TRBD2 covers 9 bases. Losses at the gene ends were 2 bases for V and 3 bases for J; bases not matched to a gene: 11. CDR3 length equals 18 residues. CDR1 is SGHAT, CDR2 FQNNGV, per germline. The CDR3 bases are TGTGCCAGCAGCTTAAGTATATTTGCACTAGCGGGCTACAATGAGCAGTTCTTC. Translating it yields CASSLSIFALAGYNEQFF.

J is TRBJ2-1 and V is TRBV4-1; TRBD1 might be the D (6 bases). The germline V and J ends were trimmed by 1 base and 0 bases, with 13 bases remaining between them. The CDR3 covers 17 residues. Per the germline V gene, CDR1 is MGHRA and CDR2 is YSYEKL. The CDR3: CASSQGFSRGSYNEQFF. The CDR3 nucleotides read TGCGCCAGCAGCCAAGGATTTTCCAGGGGCTCCTACAATGAGCAGTTCTTC.

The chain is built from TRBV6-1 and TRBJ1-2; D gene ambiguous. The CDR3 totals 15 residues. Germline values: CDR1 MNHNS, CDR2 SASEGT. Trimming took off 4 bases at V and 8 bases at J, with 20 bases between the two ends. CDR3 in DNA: TGTGCCAGCAGTGCGACTAGCAGACTTAGCGTGGGCTACACCTTC. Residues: CASSATSRLSVGYTF.

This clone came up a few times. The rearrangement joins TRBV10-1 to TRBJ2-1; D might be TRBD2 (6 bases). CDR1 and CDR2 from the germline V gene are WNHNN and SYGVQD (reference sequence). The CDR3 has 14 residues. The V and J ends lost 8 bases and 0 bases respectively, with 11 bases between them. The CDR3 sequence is CASGVGSSYNEQFF. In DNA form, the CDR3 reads TGCGCCAGCGGGGTCGGGAGCTCCTACAATGAGCAGTTCTTC.

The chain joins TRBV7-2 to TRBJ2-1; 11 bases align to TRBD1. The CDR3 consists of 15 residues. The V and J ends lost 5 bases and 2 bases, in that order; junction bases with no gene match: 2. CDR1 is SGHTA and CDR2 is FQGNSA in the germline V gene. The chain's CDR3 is CASSRDRGAYNEQFF. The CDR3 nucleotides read TGTGCCAGCAGCCGGGACAGGGGGGCCTACAATGAGCAGTTCTTC.

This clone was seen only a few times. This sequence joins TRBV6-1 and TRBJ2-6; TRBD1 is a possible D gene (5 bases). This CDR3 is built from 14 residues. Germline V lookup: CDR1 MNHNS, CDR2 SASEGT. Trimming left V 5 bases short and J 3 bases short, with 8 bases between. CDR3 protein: CASSPGYGANVLTF. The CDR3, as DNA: TGTGCCAGCAGTCCAGGGTATGGGGCCAACGTCCTGACTTTC.

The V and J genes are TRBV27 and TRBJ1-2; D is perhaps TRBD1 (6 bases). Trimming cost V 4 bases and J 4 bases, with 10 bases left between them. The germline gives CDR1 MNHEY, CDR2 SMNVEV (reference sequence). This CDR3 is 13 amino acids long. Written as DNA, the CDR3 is TGTGCCAGCAGTTACGGCAGGGGCTATGGCTACACCTTC. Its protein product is CASSYGRGYGYTF.

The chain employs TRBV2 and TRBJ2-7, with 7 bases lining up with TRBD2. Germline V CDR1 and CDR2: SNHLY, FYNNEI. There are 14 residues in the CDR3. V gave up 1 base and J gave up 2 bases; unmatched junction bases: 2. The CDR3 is CASSEVSGAYEQYF. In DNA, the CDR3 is TGTGCCAGCAGTGAAGTGAGCGGGGCCTACGAGCAGTACTTC.

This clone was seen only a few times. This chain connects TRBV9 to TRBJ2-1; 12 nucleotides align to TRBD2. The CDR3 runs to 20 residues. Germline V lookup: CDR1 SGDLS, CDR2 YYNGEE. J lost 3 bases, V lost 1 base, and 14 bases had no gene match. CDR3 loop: CASSVPHLAGGFVDYNEQFF. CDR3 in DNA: TGTGCCAGCAGCGTACCCCACCTAGCGGGAGGGTTTGTGGACTACAATGAGCAGTTCTTC.

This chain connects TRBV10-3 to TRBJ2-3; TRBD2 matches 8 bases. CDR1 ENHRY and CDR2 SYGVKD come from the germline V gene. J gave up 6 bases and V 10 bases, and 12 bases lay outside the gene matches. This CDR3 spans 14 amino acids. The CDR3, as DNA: TGTGCCACCAGCACGGGGGGGCCGGGGGATACGCAGTATTTT. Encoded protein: CATSTGGPGDTQYF.

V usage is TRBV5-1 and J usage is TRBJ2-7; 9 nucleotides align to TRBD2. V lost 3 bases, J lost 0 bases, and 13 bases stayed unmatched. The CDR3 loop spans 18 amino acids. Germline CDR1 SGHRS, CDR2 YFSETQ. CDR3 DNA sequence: TGCGCCAGCAGCTGTGTGGTAGCGGGGGCCTCCCCCTCCTACGAGCAGTACTTC. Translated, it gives CASSCVVAGASPSYEQYF.

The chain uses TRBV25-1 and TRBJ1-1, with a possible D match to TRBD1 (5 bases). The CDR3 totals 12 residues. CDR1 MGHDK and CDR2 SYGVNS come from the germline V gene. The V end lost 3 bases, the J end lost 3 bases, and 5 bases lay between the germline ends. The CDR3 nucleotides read TGTGCCAGCAGTGACAGGGACACTGAAGCTTTCTTT. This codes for CASSDRDTEAFF.

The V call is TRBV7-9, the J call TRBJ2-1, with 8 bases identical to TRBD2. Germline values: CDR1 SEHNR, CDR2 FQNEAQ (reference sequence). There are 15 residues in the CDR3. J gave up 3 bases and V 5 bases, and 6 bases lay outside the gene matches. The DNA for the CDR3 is TGTGCCAGCAGCCCCCTCGGGACTAGCTACAATGAGCAGTTCTTC. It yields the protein CASSPLGTSYNEQFF.

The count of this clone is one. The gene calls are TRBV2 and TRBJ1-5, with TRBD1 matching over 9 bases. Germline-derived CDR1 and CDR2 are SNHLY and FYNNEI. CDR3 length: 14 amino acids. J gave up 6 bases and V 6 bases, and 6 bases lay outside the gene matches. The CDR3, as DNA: TGTGCCAGCAGCGGACAGGGGCGTCTTCAGCCCCAGCATTTT. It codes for CASSGQGRLQPQHF.

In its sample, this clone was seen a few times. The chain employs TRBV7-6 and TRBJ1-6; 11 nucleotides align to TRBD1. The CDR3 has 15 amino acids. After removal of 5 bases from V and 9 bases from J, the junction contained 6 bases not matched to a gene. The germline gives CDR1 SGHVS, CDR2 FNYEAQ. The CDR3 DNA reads TGTGCCAGCAGCACCGGGACAGGGGGGGTTTCACCCCTCCACTTT. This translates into CASSTGTGGVSPLHF.

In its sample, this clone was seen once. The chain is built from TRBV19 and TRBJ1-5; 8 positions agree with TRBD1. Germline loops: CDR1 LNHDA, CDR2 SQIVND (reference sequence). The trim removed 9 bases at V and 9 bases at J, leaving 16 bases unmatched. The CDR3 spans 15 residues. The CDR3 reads CASKKGQGGHWPQHF. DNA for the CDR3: TGTGCCAGCAAGAAAGGACAGGGAGGACATTGGCCCCAGCATTTT.

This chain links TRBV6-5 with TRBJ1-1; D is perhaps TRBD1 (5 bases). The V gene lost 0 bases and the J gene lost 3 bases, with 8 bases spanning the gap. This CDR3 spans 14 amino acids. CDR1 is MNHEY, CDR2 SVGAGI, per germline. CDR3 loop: CASSYSGGYTEAFF. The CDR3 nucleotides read TGTGCCAGCAGTTACTCGGGGGGATACACTGAAGCTTTCTTT.

The CDR3 DNA reads as TGTGCCAGCAGTTTAGTCAGGCCCCTTGTATCCCTCCACTTT. It translates to CASSLVRPLVSLHF. The chain joins TRBV28 to TRBJ1-6, with no clear D. Trimming took 2 bases from V and 14 from J, leaving 16 bases between them. This CDR3 spans 14 amino acids. CDR1 and CDR2 from the germline V gene are MDHEN and SYDVKM.

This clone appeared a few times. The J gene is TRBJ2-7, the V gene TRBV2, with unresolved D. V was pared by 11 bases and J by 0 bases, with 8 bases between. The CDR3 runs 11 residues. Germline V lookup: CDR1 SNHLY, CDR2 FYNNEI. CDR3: CACRVSYEQYF. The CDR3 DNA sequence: TGTGCCTGCCGGGTCTCCTACGAGCAGTACTTC.